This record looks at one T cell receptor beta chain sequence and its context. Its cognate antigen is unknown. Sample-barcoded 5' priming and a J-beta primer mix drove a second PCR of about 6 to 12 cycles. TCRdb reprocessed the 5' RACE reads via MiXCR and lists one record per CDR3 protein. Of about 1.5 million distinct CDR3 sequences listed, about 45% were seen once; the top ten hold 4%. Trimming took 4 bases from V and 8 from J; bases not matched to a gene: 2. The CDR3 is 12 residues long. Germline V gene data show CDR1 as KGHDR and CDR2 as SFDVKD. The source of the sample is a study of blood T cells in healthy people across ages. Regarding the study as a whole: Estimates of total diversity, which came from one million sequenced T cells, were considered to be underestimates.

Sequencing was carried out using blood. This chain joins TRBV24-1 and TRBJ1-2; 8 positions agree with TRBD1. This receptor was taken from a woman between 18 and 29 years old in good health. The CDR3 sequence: CATSEGTGGYTF. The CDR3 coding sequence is TGTGCCACCAGTGAGGGGACAGGCGGCTACACCTTC.